This T cell receptor (beta chain) was profiled in a study of regulatory T cells in long-lasting Graves disease (dated by TCRdb to the early 2020s). Study-wide context: Antithyroid drugs had been taken for less than 3 months by newly diagnosed Graves' disease patients. Persistent Graves' disease patients were compared with newly diagnosed Graves' disease patients by peripheral blood TCR sequencing and RNA sequencing. TCR sequencing covered some 13 persistent and 20 or so newly diagnosed Graves' disease patients, some 33 samples in total. The study was registered as a clinical trial and conducted in China.

Library preparation was by multiplex PCR. This sample was sequenced with an Illumina HiSeq 4000. To build TCR beta libraries, CDR3 regions were amplified by Arm-PCR using iRepertoire HTBI primers. PCR products were gel purified before sequencing. As for the original processing: Across samples, fewer than 70 TRBV and 13 to 15 TRBJ segments were identified and used for gene usage analysis of CDR3 amino acid clonotypes. COPE and FqMerger were used to merge filtered high-quality paired reads into contigs. Contigs were aligned with BLAST to IMGT TRBV, TRBD and TRBJ reference genes, and CDR3 was defined per IMGT. Any clonotype with a frequency above 0.1% was counted as a highly expanded clone. Repertoire diversity was measured by Shannon entropy, and V-J evenness by the Gini coefficient. Clonotypes shared by more than one individual were considered public. TCRdb applied fastp at Q25 and MiXCR to the public reads, then kept only in-frame beta chains. When rows share a CDR3 protein, they turn into one entry using the most common DNA and genes. TCRdb's processing, not the authors' own work, is the source of the V and J calls. For this sample there are some 330,000 distinct CDR3 sequences; roughly 12% appear just once. 18% of the sample belongs to the ten largest clones.

The time point label here, explained by the study, means: newly diagnosed GD, antithyroid drugs for less than 3 months. RNA was extracted from PBMCs in TRIzol for both TCR sequencing and RNA sequencing. The diagnosis of Graves' disease was made according to American Thyroid Association guidelines. Patients for the study were recruited at an endocrinology department in Xi'an, China. Each patient gave 7.5 to 10 milliliters of peripheral blood, collected in an EDTA anticoagulant tube. PBMCs were isolated by Ficoll Paque Plus density gradient separation without further T cell sorting. An Agilent 2100 Bioanalyzer and agarose gel were used to check RNA quality, and a NanoDrop 2000 was used to measure RNA concentration. V is cut back by 0 bases and J by 5 bases, with 3 bases in the junction unmatched. The CDR3 is 13 residues long, ends included. This entry keeps only the CDR3 DNA: 39 bases, framed from base 1. CDR1 and CDR2 (DFQATT, SNEGSKA) derive from the germline V gene (reference sequence).

The paper's findings and limits, for the study overall: TRBV28, TRBJ1-2 and TRBJ2-5 were preferentially used in persistent disease, while TRBV20-1 and TRBJ2-1 were favored in newly diagnosed disease. Compared with newly diagnosed patients, patients with persistent Graves' disease had lower TCR Shannon entropy and fewer highly expanded clones, which suggests clonal expansion. Only peripheral blood was studied, because thyroid tissue, the primary lesion, was inaccessible. Sequencing and analysis were limited to the TCR beta chain. More public clonotypes were shared among persistent patients (around 3,000) than among newly diagnosed patients (over 900). The authors acknowledged the small sample size as a limitation that may reduce accuracy.

The table lists this clonotype with a few counts. Its recognized antigen is unknown. A read error may explain this, as a much larger clone is one base away. Without the conserved terminal phenylalanine or tryptophan, this CDR3 likely stems from a read error. This sample was also put to use in a study of T cells in Graves' hyperthyroidism and ophthalmopathy. Per that second paper: Stable Graves' hyperthyroidism was defined as no progression to ophthalmopathy during 18 months of follow-up. Hyperthyroidism patients were newly diagnosed, had a disease duration of under 2 months, and were aged 18 to 65 years. Patients with uncontrolled infections, other autoimmune diseases, pregnancy or lactation were excluded. Diagnoses relied on clinical symptoms, serum thyroxine and TRAb, thyroid ultrasound and orbital computed tomography. The first round of RT-PCR for the TCR CDR3 was performed with the HTBI primer set and the Qiagen OneStep RT-PCR kit. Blood samples also contained most of the expanded thyroid clonotypes (frequency above 0.001), which suggests that blood repertoires may reflect thyroid immune responses. In cross-validation, a model built on a 13 V-J signature told ophthalmopathy apart from stable hyperthyroidism with under 90% sensitivity and about 81% specificity, and in testing the same model reached 80%/75%. In validation, the model predicted progression to ophthalmopathy a median of roughly 6.1 months before onset, with 65% to 71% sensitivity and roughly 77% specificity. TCR V-J signatures able to tell the groups apart were searched for in a discovery cohort of some 100 patients, of whom 43 had Graves' ophthalmopathy and 55 to 65 had stable Graves' hyperthyroidism. Prospective prediction of ophthalmopathy was tested in an independent validation cohort consisting of roughly 19 hyperthyroidism patients and approximately 16 patients who later progressed to ophthalmopathy. The 85 to 100 discovery patients were randomly split 7:3 into training and test sets. In more than 5 Graves' hyperthyroidism patients, the study also compared T-cell repertoires from thyroid tissue with T-cell repertoires from blood. Once sampling was done, hyperthyroidism patients were given methimazole at a starting dose of 30 mg daily, whereas ophthalmopathy patients were given high-dose intravenous methylprednisolone. Libraries were constructed in a second round of multiplex PCR, after which size selection and purification were performed. Libraries were sequenced paired-end with 100 bp reads on an Illumina HiSeq2000. SOAPnuke was used to process the raw data, with reads discarded if the reads contained adapters or uncalled bases, had a mean Phred below 15, or lacked an exact constant-primer or identifier match. COPE v1.2.5 was used to merge the high-quality paired reads, and each unique nucleotide sequence was defined as a clonotype. Clonotypes were aligned to IMGT TRBV, TRBD and TRBJ reference segments using MiTCR v1.1. Analysis was restricted to V-J combinations with a frequency above 0.0001, which covered roughly 99% of repertoires. The TCS score was defined as F50 (clonal expansion) divided by E x V (chaos), with BLOSUM62-based TCRdist calculated between CDR3 peptides within each V-J. Welch's t-statistics and random forest reduced roughly 540 V-J features to about 12, which were used in a naive Bayes classifier (R e1071). Sample size was not statistically predetermined, and investigators were not blinded to group allocation. According to the paper, TCR Vbeta CDR3 sequencing was carried out on around 140 peripheral blood samples, which came from over 40 ophthalmopathy, around 75 hyperthyroidism and approximately 17 progressor patients.

The sequence came from a woman aged 18-29 years with Graves disease. Donor details come from another sample of the same person, matched by shared clones. Sequenced material: peripheral blood mononuclear cells (PBMCs), taken at new diagnosis, from a patient treated with antithyroid drugs. The sequence joins TRBV20-1 to TRBJ2-5, and TRBD1 matches 7 of the central bases. The CDR3 region reads CSAREGGAETQYL. The sequence in DNA is TGCAGTGCTAGAGAAGGGGGCGCGGAGACCCAGTACCTC.